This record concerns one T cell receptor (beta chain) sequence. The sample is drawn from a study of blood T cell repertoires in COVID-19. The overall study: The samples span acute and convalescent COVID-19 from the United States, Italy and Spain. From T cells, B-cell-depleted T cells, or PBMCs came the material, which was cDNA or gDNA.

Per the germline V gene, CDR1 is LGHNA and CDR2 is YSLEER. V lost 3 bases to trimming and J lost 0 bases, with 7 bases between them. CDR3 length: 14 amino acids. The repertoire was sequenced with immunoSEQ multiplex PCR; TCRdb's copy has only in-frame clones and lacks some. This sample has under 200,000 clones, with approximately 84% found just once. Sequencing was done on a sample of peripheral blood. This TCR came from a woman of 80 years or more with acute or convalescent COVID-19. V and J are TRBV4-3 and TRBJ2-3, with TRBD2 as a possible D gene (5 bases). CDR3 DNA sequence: TGCGCCAGCAGCCAGCGGACTAGCACAGATACGCAGTATTTT. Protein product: CASSQRTSTDTQYF.